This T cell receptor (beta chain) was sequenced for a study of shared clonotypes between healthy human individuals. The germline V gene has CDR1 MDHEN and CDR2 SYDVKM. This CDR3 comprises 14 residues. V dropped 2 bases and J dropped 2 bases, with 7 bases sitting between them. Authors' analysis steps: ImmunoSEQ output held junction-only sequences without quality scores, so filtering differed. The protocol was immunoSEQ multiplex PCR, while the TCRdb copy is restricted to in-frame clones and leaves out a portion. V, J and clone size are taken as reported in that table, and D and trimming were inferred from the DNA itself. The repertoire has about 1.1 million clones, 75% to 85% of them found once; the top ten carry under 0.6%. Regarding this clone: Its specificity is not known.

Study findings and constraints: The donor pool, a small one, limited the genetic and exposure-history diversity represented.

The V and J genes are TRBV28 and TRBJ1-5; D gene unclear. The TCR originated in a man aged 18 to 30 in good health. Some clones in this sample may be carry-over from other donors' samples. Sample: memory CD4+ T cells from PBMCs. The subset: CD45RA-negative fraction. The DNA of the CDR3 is TGTGCCAGCAGTTTAAATTCAGGCAATCAGCCCCAGCATTTT. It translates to CASSLNSGNQPQHF.